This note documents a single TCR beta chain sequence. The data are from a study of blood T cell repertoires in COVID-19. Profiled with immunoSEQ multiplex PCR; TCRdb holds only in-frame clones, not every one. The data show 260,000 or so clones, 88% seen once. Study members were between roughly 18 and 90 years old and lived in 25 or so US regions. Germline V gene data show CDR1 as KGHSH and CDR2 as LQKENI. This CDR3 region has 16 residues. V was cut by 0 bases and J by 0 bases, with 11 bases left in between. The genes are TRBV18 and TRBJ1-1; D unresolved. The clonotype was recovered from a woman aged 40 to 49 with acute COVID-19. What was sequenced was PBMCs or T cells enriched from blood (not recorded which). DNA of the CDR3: TGTGCCAGCTCACCACCTCTGATGAGAATGAACACTGAAGCTTTCTTT. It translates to CASSPPLMRMNTEAFF.